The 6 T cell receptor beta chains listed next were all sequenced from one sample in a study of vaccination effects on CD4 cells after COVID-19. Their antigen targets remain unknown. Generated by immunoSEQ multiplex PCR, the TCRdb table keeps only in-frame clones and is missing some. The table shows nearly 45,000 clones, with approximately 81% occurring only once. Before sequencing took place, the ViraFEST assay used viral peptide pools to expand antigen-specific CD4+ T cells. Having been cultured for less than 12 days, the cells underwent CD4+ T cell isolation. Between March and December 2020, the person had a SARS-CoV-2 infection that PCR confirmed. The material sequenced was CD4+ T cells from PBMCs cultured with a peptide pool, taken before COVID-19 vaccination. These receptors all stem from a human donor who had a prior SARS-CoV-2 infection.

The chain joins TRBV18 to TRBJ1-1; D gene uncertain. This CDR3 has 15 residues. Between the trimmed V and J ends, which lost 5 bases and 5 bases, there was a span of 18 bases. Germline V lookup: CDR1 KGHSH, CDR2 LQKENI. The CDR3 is CASSARTEGGTEAFF. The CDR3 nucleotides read TGTGCCAGCTCAGCCAGGACGGAGGGAGGGACTGAAGCTTTCTTT.

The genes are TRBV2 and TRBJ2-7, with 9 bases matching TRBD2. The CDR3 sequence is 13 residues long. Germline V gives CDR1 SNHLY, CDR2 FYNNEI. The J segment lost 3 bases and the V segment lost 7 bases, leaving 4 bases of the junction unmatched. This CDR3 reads CASKVTSGYEQYF. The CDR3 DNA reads TGTGCCAGCAAGGTGACTAGCGGCTACGAGCAGTACTTC.

Written as DNA, the CDR3 is TGTGCCACCAGTGGGGGGGCCAGGGACGGCTTCTATGGCTACACCTTC. It is translated as CATSGGARDGFYGYTF. The chain employs TRBV24-1 and TRBJ1-2; possibly TRBD1 for D (6 bases). V lost 5 bases and J lost 4, with 19 bases in between. The CDR3 runs to 16 residues. In germline, CDR1 is KGHDR, CDR2 SFDVKD.

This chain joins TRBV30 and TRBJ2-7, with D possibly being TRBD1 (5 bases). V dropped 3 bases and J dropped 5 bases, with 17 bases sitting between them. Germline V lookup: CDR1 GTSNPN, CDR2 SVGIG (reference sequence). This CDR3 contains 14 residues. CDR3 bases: TGTGCCTGGAGCCCGGTGTGGTGGGGCGACGAGCAGTACTTC. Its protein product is CAWSPVWWGDEQYF. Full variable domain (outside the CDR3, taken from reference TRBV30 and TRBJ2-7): SQTIHQWPATLVQPVGSPLSLECTVEGTSNPNLYWYRQAAGRGLQLLFYSVGIGQISSEVPQNLSASRPQDRQFILSSKKLLLSDSGFYLCAWSPVWWGDEQYFGPGTRLTVT.

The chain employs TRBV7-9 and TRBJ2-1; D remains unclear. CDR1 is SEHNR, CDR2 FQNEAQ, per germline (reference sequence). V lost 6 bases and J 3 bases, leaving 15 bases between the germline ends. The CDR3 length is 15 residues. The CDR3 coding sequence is TGTGCCAGCAGGCGGTCGGCGTCCGGCTACAATGAGCAGTTCTTC. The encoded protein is CASRRSASGYNEQFF.

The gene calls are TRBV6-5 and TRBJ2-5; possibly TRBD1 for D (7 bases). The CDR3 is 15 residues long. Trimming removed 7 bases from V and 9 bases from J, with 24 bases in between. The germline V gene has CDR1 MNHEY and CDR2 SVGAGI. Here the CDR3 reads CASKEGTGALPSQYF. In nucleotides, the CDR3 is TGTGCCAGCAAGGAGGGCACAGGGGCCCTTCCCTCCCAGTACTTC.